This entry lists 16 T cell receptor beta chains sequenced from one sample in a study of vaccination effects on CD4 cells after COVID-19. Antigen-specific CD4+ T cells were expanded with viral peptide pools in the ViraFEST assay before sequencing. Culturing for about ten days preceded CD4+ T cell isolation. Either the mRNA-1273 or the BNT162b2 vaccine was given to participants as two doses. Data came from immunoSEQ multiplex PCR; TCRdb stores just in-frame clones and leaves some out. The table records fewer than 80,000 clones, around two thirds of them present only once. No antigen has been identified for these receptors. This material consisted of CD4+ T cells from PBMCs cultured with HCoV-229E spike peptides, taken after COVID-19 vaccination. These receptors were taken from a human donor who received a COVID-19 vaccine.

The chain recombines TRBV18 with TRBJ1-2; 10 bases are shared with TRBD1. V gave up 3 bases and J gave up 8 bases; unmatched junction bases: 9. The germline V gene encodes CDR1 KGHSH and CDR2 LQKENI. The CDR3 spans 15 residues. The CDR3 loop is CASSPQGTGEEGYTF. Written as DNA, the CDR3 is TGTGCCAGCTCACCGCAAGGGACAGGGGAGGAAGGCTACACCTTC. Based on the CDR3 plus reference TRBV18 and TRBJ1-2, the full variable domain is NAGVMQNPRHLVRRRGQEARLRCSPMKGHSHVYWYRQLPEEGLKFMVYLQKENIIDESGMPKERFSAEFPKEGPSILRIQQVVRGDSAAYFCASSPQGTGEEGYTFGSGTRLTVV.

The V call is TRBV19, the J call TRBJ2-4, with D possibly called TRBD1 or TRBD2 (5 bases each). V gave up 4 bases and J gave up 8 bases, with 15 bases separating them. CDR1 LNHDA and CDR2 SQIVND come from the germline V gene (reference sequence). This CDR3 spans 14 amino acids. The CDR3 region is CASSTPGPGHIQYF. The CDR3 region has the DNA TGTGCCAGTAGTACCCCGGGGCCTGGGCACATTCAGTACTTC.

The rearrangement joins TRBV11-2 to TRBJ2-2, with 9 positions matching TRBD1. Germline V gene data show CDR1 as SGHAT and CDR2 as FQNNGV. The CDR3 spans 17 residues. After removal of 5 bases from V and 5 bases from J, the junction contained 12 bases not matched to a gene. As DNA, the CDR3 is TGTGCCAGCAGCAGCGGGACAGGGCGCTCCGGGACCGGGGAGCTGTTTTTT. Protein: CASSSGTGRSGTGELFF.

The CDR3 protein is CASRENISRGAYEQYV. CDR3 in DNA: TGTGCCAGCAGAGAGAATATCTCTCGGGGGGCTTACGAGCAGTACGTC. V gene TRBV21-1 combines with J gene TRBJ2-7; the table names TRBD2, a call not compared with the DNA. TRBV21-1 is classified as a pseudogene. CDR3 size: 16 residues.

The CDR3 bases are TGTGCCACCAGCAGACAGGGCACTGGAAACACCATATATTTT. Translation: CATSRQGTGNTIYF. V gene TRBV15 combines with J gene TRBJ1-3; weak D call: TRBD1 (5 bases). The length of the CDR3 is 14 residues. V lost 2 bases and J lost 2, with 7 bases in between. CDR1 LNHNV and CDR2 YYDKDF come from the germline V gene (reference sequence).

CDR3 amino acids: CASSEWDRGYGYTF. In DNA form, the CDR3 reads TGTGCCAGCAGTGAATGGGACAGGGGATATGGCTACACCTTC. The V call is TRBV6-1, the J call TRBJ1-2; TRBD1 matches at 10 bases. Trimming cost V 2 bases and J 5 bases; bases outside gene matches: 2. This CDR3 has 14 amino acids. Germline-derived CDR1 and CDR2 are MNHNS and SASEGT.

This clone was observed a few times. This chain links TRBV27 with TRBJ1-6, with D possibly being TRBD1 (5 bases). The V gene lost 8 bases and the J gene lost 8 bases, with 19 bases spanning the gap. Germline values: CDR1 MNHEY, CDR2 SMNVEV (reference sequence). The CDR3 is 15 amino acids. The CDR3 nucleotides are TGTGCCAGCGGAACCTCAGGGAAGGCTTATTCACCCCTCCACTTT. Its protein is CASGTSGKAYSPLHF.

The chain links TRBV5-8 to TRBJ2-5; tentative D call: TRBD2 (7 bases). The germline gives CDR1 SGHTS, CDR2 YDEGEE. This CDR3 has 15 residues. V lost 1 base, J lost 1 base, and 11 bases lay in between. The DNA for the CDR3 is TGTGCCAGCAGCTTGAGGGGGGGAACCCAAGAGACCCAGTACTTC. Its translation: CASSLRGGTQETQYF.

In its sample, this clone was seen a few times. The rearrangement uses TRBV19 and TRBJ1-5, with 8 bases lining up with TRBD1. The CDR3 runs to 14 residues. Germline V gene lookup returns CDR1 LNHDA and CDR2 SQIVND (reference sequence). The ends lost 3 bases at V and 7 bases at J; junction bases unmatched: 5. CDR3 sequence (DNA): TGTGCCAGTAGTATCAGGGGGCGGCAACAGCCCCAGCATTTT. As protein: CASSIRGRQQPQHF.

The rearrangement uses TRBV10-2 and TRBJ2-1; the D gene is possibly TRBD1 (6 bases). From germline, CDR1 is WSHSY and CDR2 SAAADI. V was shortened by 4 bases and J by 2 bases, with 9 bases between the two germline ends. The CDR3 has 14 amino acids. This CDR3 is CASSGGTPYNEQFF. The CDR3 DNA sequence: TGCGCCAGCAGTGGGGGGACACCCTACAATGAGCAGTTCTTC.

The chain links TRBV9 to TRBJ1-1; D call uncertain. The CDR3 loop spans 14 amino acids. Germline V gene sequence: CDR1 SGDLS, CDR2 YYNGEE. V shed 4 bases and J shed 3 bases, with 13 bases lying between them. This CDR3 is CASSSGVDDTEAFF. CDR3 sequence (DNA): TGTGCCAGCAGCTCGGGTGTAGATGACACTGAAGCTTTCTTT.

This clone came up once. V and J are TRBV24-1 and TRBJ2-5; 9 bases are a match to TRBD1. Germline lookup yields CDR1 KGHDR and CDR2 SFDVKD. The CDR3 loop spans 14 amino acids. V lost 4 bases and J lost 5; bases outside the gene matches: 4. The CDR3 sequence is CATSENRGHETQYF. The CDR3 DNA reads as TGTGCCACCAGTGAGAACAGGGGGCATGAGACCCAGTACTTC.

Concerning this clone itself: This same CDR3 is encoded by further DNA sequences in the sample. CDR3 coding DNA: TGTGCTAGCAGTTACCGAGCGGGGAGCTCCTACGAGCAGTACGTC. It translates to CASSYRAGSSYEQYV. The rearrangement links TRBV6-5 to TRBJ2-7; TRBD2 matches 7 bases. The CDR3 has 15 amino acids. Germline loops: CDR1 MNHEY, CDR2 SVGAGI.

The rearrangement links TRBV2 to TRBJ2-4; TRBD1 matches at 7 bases. After removal of 6 bases from V and 3 bases from J, the junction contained 2 bases not matched to a gene. Germline CDR1 and CDR2: SNHLY and FYNNEI. The length of the CDR3 is 13 residues. Here the CDR3 DNA reads TGTGCCAGCAGCCGGGACAGCAAAAACATTCAGTACTTC. It codes for CASSRDSKNIQYF.

This clone was detected a few times. The chain joins TRBV12-3 or TRBV12-4 to TRBJ2-1, with 7 bases fitting TRBD1. J was trimmed by 5 bases and V by 7 bases; bases with no gene match: 5. The CDR3 sequence is 13 residues long. CDR3 region: CASTRDSHNEQFF. As DNA, the CDR3 is TGTGCCAGCACCAGGGACAGCCACAATGAGCAGTTCTTC.

J is TRBJ1-2 and V is TRBV2; D remains unclear. CDR1 is SNHLY, CDR2 FYNNEI, per germline. Trimming cost V 3 bases and J 4 bases, with 9 bases left between them. The CDR3 has 13 amino acids. The chain's CDR3 is CASSEALPYGYTF. CDR3 nucleotide sequence: TGTGCCAGCAGTGAGGCACTGCCCTATGGCTACACCTTC.